Following are 17 T cell receptor beta chains from one sample sequenced in a study of T cells after somatic rescue of genetic block. The assay was immunoSEQ multiplex PCR, and TCRdb's table has in-frame clones only and misses some. Of 95,000 to 120,000 clones detected, under 95% appear once; the ten largest clones hold about 1.5%. The specimen was peripheral blood mononuclear cells (PBMCs). These receptors came from a woman aged 18-29 years.

The V gene is TRBV28, the J gene TRBJ1-2; 11 bases agree with TRBD1. Germline V gene data show CDR1 as MDHEN and CDR2 as SYDVKM. Trimming took 6 bases from V and 4 from J; bases not matched to a gene: 10. The CDR3 is 16 amino acids. The CDR3 is CASSPRVGTGGYGYTF. In DNA form, the CDR3 reads TGTGCCAGCAGCCCACGGGTGGGGACAGGGGGCTATGGCTACACCTTC.

This clone was detected once. The chain uses TRBV11-2 and TRBJ2-5; TRBD2 matches 12 bases. Germline values: CDR1 SGHAT, CDR2 FQNNGV. J gave up 0 bases and V 5 bases, and 4 bases lay outside the gene matches. This CDR3 has 16 residues. The CDR3 here is CASSTRTSGDQETQYF. CDR3 DNA: TGTGCCAGCAGCACCAGGACTAGCGGGGACCAAGAGACCCAGTACTTC.

This chain uses TRBV2 with TRBJ1-1; a weak D match, TRBD1 (5 bases). Germline loops: CDR1 SNHLY, CDR2 FYNNEI. The V and J ends lost 10 bases and 9 bases respectively, with 12 bases between them. There are 10 residues in the CDR3. CDR3 DNA sequence: TGTGCCACCCGGGGGTTACAAGCTTTCTTT. This encodes CATRGLQAFF.

The V gene is TRBV5-8, the J gene TRBJ1-1; a weak D match, TRBD1 (6 bases). CDR3 size: 14 residues. CDR1 and CDR2 from the germline V gene are SGHTS and YDEGEE. V shed 2 bases and J shed 1 base, with 9 bases lying between them. CDR3 bases: TGTGCCAGCAGCTTTCTCAGGGGGAACACTGAAGCTTTCTTT. Translation gives CASSFLRGNTEAFF.

This clone was counted a single time. The chain employs TRBV9 and TRBJ2-1; D unclear. Germline loops: CDR1 SGDLS, CDR2 YYNGEE. The CDR3 is 12 amino acids. V lost 0 bases to trimming and J lost 7 bases, with 5 bases between them. The DNA for the CDR3 is TGTGCCAGCAGCGTAGGCAGGAATGAGCAGTTCTTC. Its protein product is CASSVGRNEQFF.

This sequence joins TRBV5-1 and TRBJ2-5; TRBD2 matches 10 bases. V trimming: 0 bases; J trimming: 2 bases; junction bases outside the gene matches: 7. Germline-derived CDR1 and CDR2 are SGHRS and YFSETQ. This CDR3 region has 17 residues. The CDR3 DNA is TGCGCCAGCAGCTTGGCCCTAGCGGGAGCCTCACAAGAGACCCAGTACTTC. The encoded protein is CASSLALAGASQETQYF.

The chain is built from TRBV6-1 and TRBJ1-1; the D gene is possibly TRBD1 (6 bases). V was shortened by 4 bases and J by 9 bases, with 9 bases between the two germline ends. The CDR3 totals 11 residues. From germline, CDR1 is MNHNS and CDR2 SASEGT. The DNA of the CDR3 is TGTGCCAGCAGTGCGGACAGTCAAGCTTTCTTT. It is translated as CASSADSQAFF.

The chain uses TRBV5-1 and TRBJ2-3; TRBD2 might be the D (6 bases). This CDR3 comprises 14 residues. V was clipped by 3 bases and J by 2 bases, with 10 bases between them. Germline V gives CDR1 SGHRS, CDR2 YFSETQ. DNA of the CDR3: TGCGCCAGCAGCTCGGGGGATCTCACAGATACGCAGTATTTT. This codes for CASSSGDLTDTQYF.

This rearrangement joins TRBV19 to TRBJ1-1; 7 nucleotides match TRBD1. Looked up from germline, CDR1 is LNHDA and CDR2 is SQIVND (reference sequence). The V segment lost 6 bases and the J segment 5 bases; nucleotides outside the gene matches: 9. The CDR3 is made up of 14 amino acids. CDR3 amino acids: CASRTGSGNTEAFF. The CDR3, as DNA: TGTGCCAGTAGGACAGGGAGCGGGAATACTGAAGCTTTCTTT. Based on the CDR3 plus reference TRBV19 and TRBJ1-1, the full variable domain is DGGITQSPKYLFRKEGQNVTLSCEQNLNHDAMYWYRQDPGQGLRLIYYSQIVNDFQKGDIAEGYSVSREKKESFPLTVTSAQKNPTAFYLCASRTGSGNTEAFFGQGTRLTVV.

This clone was observed once. This chain joins TRBV7-2 and TRBJ2-1; 7 nucleotides match TRBD1. CDR3 length: 16 residues. V lost 5 bases, J lost 7 bases, and 14 bases stayed unmatched. Per germline, CDR1 SGHTA and CDR2 FQGNSA. DNA of the CDR3: TGTGCCAGCAGCCACGGGACAGAAGTTCTGAGGAATGAGCAGTTCTTC. Translation gives CASSHGTEVLRNEQFF. The complete variable domain, with remaining parts taken from reference TRBV7-2 and TRBJ2-1, reads GAGVSQSPSNKVTEKGKDVELRCDPISGHTALYWYRQSLGQGLEFLIYFQGNSAPDKSGLPSDRFSAERTGGSVSTLTIQRTQQEDSAVYLCASSHGTEVLRNEQFFGPGTRLTVL.

This clone appeared once. V is TRBV7-6 and J is TRBJ1-1, with 9 bases lining up with TRBD1. CDR1 is SGHVS, CDR2 FNYEAQ, per germline. The CDR3 loop spans 15 amino acids. The V gene end was trimmed by 5 bases and the J gene end by 4 bases; junction bases not matched to a gene: 8. CDR3 residues: CASSIDRGGFTEAFF. Written as DNA, the CDR3 is TGTGCCAGCAGCATCGACAGGGGGGGATTCACTGAAGCTTTCTTT.

This chain uses TRBV12-5 with TRBJ1-5; 8 bases align to TRBD1. The J segment lost 6 bases and the V segment lost 4 bases, leaving 5 bases of the junction unmatched. This CDR3 has 14 amino acids. Germline V gene sequence: CDR1 LGHNT, CDR2 FRNRAP. The CDR3: CASGSGQGAQPQHF. The CDR3 DNA follows: TGTGCTAGTGGTTCTGGTCAGGGGGCTCAGCCCCAGCATTTT.

This clone was picked up one time. The germline gene is not matched at one end of the junction; a read error may be the cause. The genes are TRBV5-1 and TRBJ2-5, with D maybe TRBD2 (7 bases). Germline CDR1 is SGHRS and CDR2 is YFSETQ. The CDR3 consists of 16 residues. The CDR3 reads CASSLGGRDTKETQYF. CDR3 nucleotide sequence: TGCGCCAGCAGTTTGGGAGGGAGGGACACCAAGGAGACCCAGTACTTC.

The V call is TRBV7-2, the J call TRBJ2-3; D unclear. Germline loops: CDR1 SGHTA, CDR2 FQGNSA. This CDR3 is 11 amino acids long. V lost 5 bases to trimming and J lost 3 bases, with 3 bases between them. This CDR3 reads CASSRTDTQYF. The DNA of the CDR3 is TGTGCCAGCAGCCGAACAGATACGCAGTATTTT. The whole variable domain, remainder taken from reference TRBV7-2 and TRBJ2-3, is GAGVSQSPSNKVTEKGKDVELRCDPISGHTALYWYRQSLGQGLEFLIYFQGNSAPDKSGLPSDRFSAERTGGSVSTLTIQRTQQEDSAVYLCASSRTDTQYFGPGTRLTVL.

This chain links TRBV6-1 with TRBJ2-3; D might be TRBD1 or TRBD2, each matching 5 bases. Trimming cost V 8 bases and J 2 bases, with 17 bases left between them. Germline V CDR1 and CDR2: MNHNS, SASEGT. The CDR3 totals 15 residues. DNA for the CDR3: TGTGCCAGCGCCGCCCGGGACGTGTTCACAGATACGCAGTATTTT. Protein product: CASAARDVFTDTQYF.

The chain links TRBV19 to TRBJ2-7, with 7 nucleotides matching TRBD2. CDR3 size: 15 residues. J lost 3 bases, V lost 1 base, and 6 bases had no gene match. CDR1 and CDR2 (germline): LNHDA, SQIVND (reference sequence). CDR3 sequence (DNA): TGTGCCAGTAGTATAGCGGGGGGACCCTTCTACGAGCAGTACTTC. This gives the protein CASSIAGGPFYEQYF.

This chain uses TRBV6-6 with TRBJ1-4; TRBD1 might be the D (5 bases). The CDR3 loop spans 16 amino acids. Germline values: CDR1 MNHNY, CDR2 SVGAGI (reference sequence). V lost 4 bases and J 0 bases, leaving 12 bases between the germline ends. The CDR3 is CASSWWGSSTNEKLFF. The CDR3 region has the DNA TGTGCCAGCAGTTGGTGGGGCAGCTCAACTAATGAAAAACTGTTTTTT.